The 23 T cell receptor beta chains given below trace back to one sample, sequenced in a study of blood T cell repertoires in COVID-19 (dated by TCRdb to about 2020). The library was made by the immunoSEQ multiplex PCR assay. This is the immuneACCESS table as TCRdb keeps it, with only in-frame sequences that have V and J called. A part of the clones is gone; compared with another copy, unresolved V genes explain less than half, and the rest is unexplained. Present in this sample are approximately 170,000 clones, about 87% of which were seen just once. The biggest ten clones account for roughly 25% of the sample. Sequencing input: peripheral blood. The receptors derive from a man between 60 and 70 years old with acute or convalescent COVID-19.

The J gene is TRBJ2-7, the V gene TRBV11-1; 11 nucleotides match TRBD2. The germline gives CDR1 SGHAT, CDR2 FQDESV (reference sequence). This CDR3 spans 14 amino acids. The trim removed 5 bases at V and 5 bases at J, leaving 5 bases unmatched. The CDR3 DNA reads TGTGCCAGCAGCCAGGCACTAGCGGGAGACGAGCAGTACTTC. Translated: CASSQALAGDEQYF.

This clone was counted a single time. The rearrangement links TRBV19 to TRBJ2-7; 9 bases match TRBD1. The J segment lost 4 bases and the V segment lost 5 bases, leaving 9 bases of the junction unmatched. CDR1 LNHDA and CDR2 SQIVND come from the germline V gene (reference sequence). The CDR3 totals 15 residues. CDR3 nucleotides: TGTGCCAGTAGTGCCACACAGGGGGCTGGTTACGAGCAGTACTTC. Its translation: CASSATQGAGYEQYF.

This clone was counted once. The rearrangement joins TRBV5-1 to TRBJ2-3; 11 bases fit TRBD1. CDR3 length: 14 residues. Germline V gene data show CDR1 as SGHRS and CDR2 as YFSETQ. Trimming at V came to 4 bases and at J to 5 bases, leaving 3 bases not matched to a gene. CDR3 region: CASSVDRGLDTQYF. CDR3 bases: TGCGCCAGCAGCGTGGACAGGGGGCTAGATACGCAGTATTTT.

The rearrangement links TRBV6-5 to TRBJ2-5; the D gene is possibly TRBD1 (5 bases). Trimming removed 8 bases at V and 4 bases at J, with 8 bases between. Germline assignment: CDR1 MNHEY and CDR2 SVGAGI. This CDR3 comprises 11 residues. The DNA for the CDR3 is TGTGCCAGCGGAAGGGGAGAGACCCAGTACTTC. Translation: CASGRGETQYF.

The genes are TRBV10-3 and TRBJ1-2; D might be TRBD1 (6 bases). Trimming shortened V by 0 bases and J by 8 bases, and 13 bases separated the two germline ends. The CDR3 is 14 amino acids. Germline CDR1 and CDR2: ENHRY and SYGVKD. CDR3 sequence reads: CAISESRGGDGYTF. As DNA, the CDR3 is TGTGCCATCAGTGAGTCGAGGGGGGGAGACGGCTACACCTTC.

This chain joins TRBV9 and TRBJ2-3; TRBD1 is a possible D gene (6 bases). Deletions cut 0 bases from V and 7 bases from J, with 18 bases between. Looked up from germline, CDR1 is SGDLS and CDR2 is YYNGEE. CDR3 length: 16 residues. The CDR3 reads CASSVALATGWHTQYF. CDR3 DNA: TGTGCCAGCAGCGTAGCCCTGGCTACAGGGTGGCATACGCAGTATTTT.

This clone appeared a few times. The CDR3 reads CASSQDVAGGVDTQYF. The CDR3 DNA sequence: TGCGCCAGCAGCCAAGATGTGGCGGGAGGGGTTGATACGCAGTATTTT. The rearrangement joins TRBV4-1 to TRBJ2-3, with 9 bases matching TRBD2. V gave up 0 bases and J gave up 6 bases; unmatched junction bases: 7. Germline assignment: CDR1 MGHRA and CDR2 YSYEKL. CDR3 length: 16 residues.

The chain joins TRBV27 to TRBJ2-4, with 9 bases identical to TRBD1. V was clipped by 5 bases and J by 7 bases; unmatched bases: 12. The CDR3 has 16 amino acids. Per the germline V gene, CDR1 is MNHEY and CDR2 is SMNVEV (reference sequence). CDR3 in amino acids: CASSGVQGAMKNIQYF. CDR3 DNA sequence: TGTGCCAGCAGTGGGGTACAGGGGGCTATGAAGAACATTCAGTACTTC.

This sequence joins TRBV2 and TRBJ1-6; D is unclear. The CDR3 consists of 14 residues. Per germline, CDR1 SNHLY and CDR2 FYNNEI. V was cut by 7 bases and J by 7 bases, with 14 bases left in between. This CDR3 reads CASTWERQNSPLHF. The CDR3 bases are TGTGCCAGCACGTGGGAGAGGCAGAATTCACCCCTCCACTTT.

The CDR3 bases are TGTGCCAGCAGTTTAATGGACAAAGATACGCAGTATTTT. Its protein is CASSLMDKDTQYF. The chain is built from TRBV28 and TRBJ2-3; D is perhaps TRBD1 (5 bases). Germline V gives CDR1 MDHEN, CDR2 SYDVKM. The V end was cut by 2 bases, the J end by 5 bases, with 8 bases between. The CDR3 length is 13 residues.

The chain combines TRBV27 with TRBJ2-6, with D unclear. V was cut by 2 bases and J by 0 bases, with 8 bases left in between. The V gene's germline CDR1 is MNHEY and CDR2 SMNVEV (reference sequence). CDR3 length: 16 amino acids. Here the CDR3 reads CASSLRATSGANVLTF. The CDR3 DNA sequence: TGTGCCAGCAGTTTACGAGCAACCTCTGGGGCCAACGTCCTGACTTTC.

The chain carries TRBV3-1 (or the pseudogene TRBV3-2) and TRBJ2-5; 8 bases fit TRBD1. Germline trimming cut 4 bases from V and 4 bases from J; bases unmatched to any gene: 2. The CDR3 contains 13 residues. The germline V gene encodes CDR1 LGHDT and CDR2 YNNKEL (reference sequence). CDR3 bases: TGTGCCAGCAGCCCTACAGGGGGAGAGACCCAGTACTTC. Its protein product is CASSPTGGETQYF.

The chain combines TRBV5-4 with TRBJ2-7, with 14 bases fitting TRBD2. CDR1 is SGHNT, CDR2 YYREEE, per germline (reference sequence). This CDR3 has 15 amino acids. Unmatched junction bases numbered 5, after V lost 3 bases and J lost 6 bases. The CDR3 loop reads CASSSGLAGGSEQYF. The CDR3 DNA is TGTGCCAGCAGCTCTGGACTAGCGGGAGGAAGCGAGCAGTACTTC. The complete variable domain, with remaining parts taken from reference TRBV5-4 and TRBJ2-7, reads ETGVTQSPTHLIKTRGQQVTLRCSSQSGHNTVSWYQQALGQGPQFIFQYYREEENGRGNFPPRFSGLQFPNYSSELNVNALELDDSALYLCASSSGLAGGSEQYFGPGTRLTVT.

CDR3 region: CASSYSGIPTDTQYF. CDR3 coding DNA: TGTGCCAGCAGTTACAGCGGGATCCCCACAGATACGCAGTATTTT. This rearrangement joins TRBV6-5 to TRBJ2-3, with 7 bases aligning to TRBD2. J gave up 2 bases and V 2 bases, and 4 bases lay outside the gene matches. CDR1 and CDR2 (germline): MNHEY, SVGAGI. The CDR3 is made up of 15 amino acids.

About this clone: Additional DNA sequences in this sample encode the identical CDR3. The chain links TRBV7-9 to TRBJ2-7; 7 nucleotides agree with TRBD1. J gave up 3 bases and V 5 bases, and 7 bases lay outside the gene matches. From germline, CDR1 is SEHNR and CDR2 FQNEAQ (reference sequence). The CDR3 is 14 residues long. CDR3 DNA: TGTGCCAGCAGCCCGGGACAGATCAACTACGAGCAGTACTTC. Amino acids: CASSPGQINYEQYF.

The CDR3 spells CAISDTDRPTNEKLFF. DNA of the CDR3: TGTGCCATCAGTGACACGGACAGGCCCACTAATGAAAAACTGTTTTTT. The rearrangement links TRBV10-3 to TRBJ1-4; TRBD1 matches at 7 bases. The CDR3 extends over 16 amino acids. Looked up from germline, CDR1 is ENHRY and CDR2 is SYGVKD. With V trimmed by 3 bases and J by 2 bases, 6 bases remained unmatched.

This clone was seen just once. The rearrangement joins TRBV24-1 to TRBJ2-1, with 12 bases matching TRBD2. CDR1 is KGHDR and CDR2 is SFDVKD in the germline V gene. The J segment lost 9 bases and the V segment lost 2 bases, leaving 7 bases of the junction unmatched. The CDR3 is 16 amino acids. CDR3 bases: TGTGCCACCAGTGATTACCGACTAGCGGGAGTCGGTGAGCAGTTCTTC. Translation gives CATSDYRLAGVGEQFF.

Note on this clone: A read error may produce the germline difference seen at one junction end. The chain carries TRBV12-3 or TRBV12-4 and TRBJ1-4; D unclear. This CDR3 spans 11 amino acids. CDR3 in DNA: TGTGCCAGCTCGGGGAGTGAAGAACTGTTTTTT. Protein product: CASSGSEELFF.

This sequence joins TRBV7-2 and TRBJ2-7; 9 nucleotides line up with TRBD2. CDR1 is SGHTA and CDR2 is FQGNSA in the germline V gene. This CDR3 spans 15 amino acids. The V and J ends lost 4 bases and 2 bases, in that order; junction bases with no gene match: 6. CDR3 in DNA: TGTGCCAGCAGCTCCGGCGCGGGAGGGACCTACGAGCAGTACTTC. It translates to CASSSGAGGTYEQYF.

The V gene is TRBV6-5, the J gene TRBJ1-6, with D possibly matching TRBD1 (5 bases). This CDR3 has 15 amino acids. Germline V gene sequence: CDR1 MNHEY, CDR2 SVGAGI. The germline V and J ends were trimmed by 0 bases and 7 bases, with 10 bases remaining between them. The CDR3 loop reads CASSYSRAENSPLHF. CDR3 nucleotide sequence: TGTGCCAGCAGTTACTCCAGGGCGGAGAATTCACCCCTCCACTTT.

J is TRBJ2-7 and V is TRBV21-1; TRBD1, the D gene given by the table, was not confirmed from the DNA. TRBV21-1 is a recognized pseudogene. The CDR3 is 17 amino acids. In nucleotides, the CDR3 is TGTGCCAGCAGCAAAACAGGTCCCAATCCCGCGACCTACGAGCAGTACGTC. Its translation: CASSKTGPNPATYEQYV.

The V gene is TRBV7-8, the J gene TRBJ2-1, with 10 positions matching TRBD2. The CDR3 spans 16 residues. Germline lookup yields CDR1 SGHVS and CDR2 FQNEAQ. V was clipped by 1 base and J by 2 bases; unmatched bases: 2. Here the CDR3 reads CASSLGLAGPYNEQFF. The CDR3, as DNA: TGTGCCAGCAGCTTAGGACTAGCGGGCCCCTACAATGAGCAGTTCTTC.

J is TRBJ1-5 and V is TRBV10-2; 9 bases agree with TRBD1. The J segment lost 3 bases and the V segment lost 4 bases, leaving 1 base of the junction unmatched. Germline CDR1 reads WSHSY; CDR2 reads SAAADI. CDR3 length equals 14 residues. As DNA, the CDR3 is TGCGCCAGCAGTGGGACAGGGGTCAATCAGCCCCAGCATTTT. This translates into CASSGTGVNQPQHF.